This entry is about one TCR beta chain. Its specificity is not known. The data were taken from a study of cytomegalovirus exposure and HLA in healthy donors. Study-level results: Excluded: some indistinguishable V segments such as TRBV6-2 and TRBV6-3.

The CDR3 runs 17 residues. Trimming took 3 bases from V and 5 from J; bases not matched to a gene: 13. Germline-derived CDR1 and CDR2 are LNHDA and SQIVND (reference sequence). Primers for the PCR totalled 60 Vbeta and 13 Jbeta. Data came from immunoSEQ multiplex PCR; TCRdb stores just in-frame clones and leaves some out. The sample has under 200,000 clones, about 65% seen once. The rearrangement joins TRBV19 to TRBJ2-5, with 9 bases fitting TRBD1. The source of this sequence is a girl aged 10-17 years in good health and CMV-seronegative. Sequenced sample: PBMCs. The DNA of the CDR3 is TGTGCCAGTAGTATGGGGCGGGGACAGGGCAGTGGTGAGACCCAGTACTTC. Translating it yields CASSMGRGQGSGETQYF. Together with reference TRBV19 and TRBJ2-5, the CDR3 gives the full variable domain: DGGITQSPKYLFRKEGQNVTLSCEQNLNHDAMYWYRQDPGQGLRLIYYSQIVNDFQKGDIAEGYSVSREKKESFPLTVTSAQKNPTAFYLCASSMGRGQGSGETQYFGPGTRLLVL.